The 31 T cell receptor beta chains listed next were all sequenced from one sample in a study of cytomegalovirus exposure and HLA in healthy donors. The PCR ran on 60 Vbeta and 13 Jbeta primers. Generated by immunoSEQ multiplex PCR, the TCRdb table keeps only in-frame clones and is missing some. The sample yields 250,000 to 350,000 clones, roughly 89% seen once. The sequenced material came from PBMCs. The source of these receptors is a middle-aged man in good health and CMV-seropositive.

This clone occurred once. This chain uses TRBV5-6 with TRBJ1-3, with D possibly TRBD1 on 6 matching bases. The V end was cut by 4 bases, the J end by 0 bases, with 14 bases between. The germline CDR1 and CDR2 sequences are SGHDT and YYEEEE. This CDR3 comprises 16 residues. In nucleotides, the CDR3 is TGTGCCAGCAGCCAACAGGGACCGAACTCTGGAAACACCATATATTTT. The encoded protein is CASSQQGPNSGNTIYF.

The chain is built from TRBV7-2 and TRBJ1-1; TRBD1 might be the D (5 bases). V was shortened by 1 base and J by 0 bases, with 6 bases between the two germline ends. The CDR3 spans 14 residues. From germline, CDR1 is SGHTA and CDR2 FQGNSA. The CDR3 protein is CASSLGGLNTEAFF. The DNA of the CDR3 is TGTGCCAGCAGCTTAGGGGGCCTGAACACTGAAGCTTTCTTT.

The V and J genes are TRBV9 and TRBJ2-6; 9 bases map to TRBD1. Trimming took 4 bases from V and 4 from J; bases not matched to a gene: 18. Per germline, CDR1 SGDLS and CDR2 YYNGEE. This CDR3 is 20 amino acids long. The CDR3 here is CASSSVGGQGPRGGANVLTF. The DNA for the CDR3 is TGTGCCAGCAGCTCAGTTGGGGGACAGGGCCCCAGGGGCGGGGCCAACGTCCTGACTTTC.

The chain is built from TRBV7-9 and TRBJ2-3; TRBD2 matches at 7 bases. The CDR3 length is 18 residues. Germline values: CDR1 SEHNR, CDR2 FQNEAQ (reference sequence). Trimming at V came to 1 base and at J to 4 bases, leaving 14 bases not matched to a gene. The CDR3 DNA sequence: TGTGCCAGCAGCTTAGGATCCTTGGGAGGGGTCCAGTCAGATACGCAGTATTTT. Protein: CASSLGSLGGVQSDTQYF.

The chain uses TRBV15 and TRBJ2-7; D uncertain. Trimming removed 1 base from V and 0 bases from J, with 10 bases in between. Germline CDR1 is LNHNV and CDR2 is YYDKDF (reference sequence). The CDR3 is made up of 15 amino acids. As DNA, the CDR3 is TGTGCCACCAGCAGAGGACAACCGTTCTCCTACGAGCAGTACTTC. Protein sequence: CATSRGQPFSYEQYF.

In nucleotides, the CDR3 is TGTGCCAGCAGCCCTAACCCGGGACTAGCGTTCGATGAGCAGTTCTTC. Encoded protein: CASSPNPGLAFDEQFF. The chain is built from TRBV28 and TRBJ2-1; TRBD2 aligns across 10 bases. Germline V CDR1 and CDR2: MDHEN, SYDVKM. The CDR3 covers 16 residues. V shed 6 bases and J 8 bases; nucleotides not matched to a gene: 13.

This clone was recorded a few times. V gene TRBV2 combines with J gene TRBJ1-1, with D uncertain. Trimming took off 6 bases at V and 6 bases at J, with 11 bases between the two ends. In germline, CDR1 is SNHLY, CDR2 FYNNEI. The CDR3 consists of 12 residues. CDR3 residues: CASRQEPAEAFF. The CDR3 DNA reads TGTGCCAGCAGGCAGGAACCGGCTGAAGCTTTCTTT.

This chain connects TRBV28 to TRBJ2-1; D not resolved. The V and J ends lost 3 bases and 0 bases respectively, with 6 bases between them. This CDR3 has 14 amino acids. Germline assignment: CDR1 MDHEN and CDR2 SYDVKM. The CDR3 region has the DNA TGTGCCAGCAGTTTTATCCTCTCCTACAATGAGCAGTTCTTC. Protein sequence: CASSFILSYNEQFF.

V is TRBV6-1 and J is TRBJ2-5, with 7 bases identical to TRBD1. This CDR3 comprises 15 residues. Germline values: CDR1 MNHNS, CDR2 SASEGT. Trimming took 6 bases from V and 4 from J; bases not matched to a gene: 11. The CDR3 DNA follows: TGTGCCAGCAGACACGGGACAGCCGGGGCAGAGACCCAGTACTTC. Encoded protein: CASRHGTAGAETQYF.

CDR3 protein: CASSKEVGIRRRGGGELFF. The CDR3 nucleotides read TGTGCCAGCAGCAAAGAAGTAGGGATTCGGAGGAGGGGCGGCGGGGAGCTGTTTTTT. The genes are TRBV21-1 and TRBJ2-2; the D call in the table, TRBD2, was not verified against the DNA. TRBV21-1 is assigned pseudogene status. The CDR3 runs to 19 residues.

CDR3 nucleotide sequence: TGTGCCAGCAGCGCGCCGGGGCGGGAGGTCCAAGAGACCCAGTACTTC. It is translated as CASSAPGREVQETQYF. This sequence joins TRBV7-9 and TRBJ2-5, with TRBD2 identical over 8 bases. V shed 5 bases, J shed 1 base, and the junction held 9 bases outside the gene matches. Looked up from germline, CDR1 is SEHNR and CDR2 is FQNEAQ (reference sequence). This CDR3 has 16 residues.

This chain connects TRBV28 to TRBJ1-2; TRBD1 agrees at 9 bases. Germline CDR1 reads MDHEN; CDR2 reads SYDVKM. This CDR3 is 15 amino acids long. The J segment lost 4 bases and the V segment lost 6 bases, leaving 9 bases of the junction unmatched. The CDR3 DNA follows: TGTGCCAGCAGGATAACAGGGGGCTTTGGCTATGGCTACACCTTC. Its translation is CASRITGGFGYGYTF.

The chain couples TRBV18 to TRBJ2-5, with D perhaps TRBD1 (6 bases). Germline CDR1 and CDR2: KGHSH and LQKENI. The CDR3 covers 14 residues. V lost 6 bases to trimming and J lost 2 bases, with 13 bases between them. CDR3: CASSYGQRQETQYF. CDR3 DNA: TGTGCCAGCTCTTACGGACAGAGGCAAGAGACCCAGTACTTC.

The chain employs TRBV18 and TRBJ2-7, with 7 bases lining up with TRBD1. Germline CDR1 and CDR2: KGHSH and LQKENI. The J segment lost 0 bases and the V segment lost 6 bases, leaving 8 bases of the junction unmatched. This CDR3 has 15 amino acids. The CDR3 sequence: CASSPDRVSSYEQYF. Written as DNA, the CDR3 is TGTGCCAGCTCGCCTGACAGGGTGAGCTCCTACGAGCAGTACTTC.

The sample holds one count of this clone. This chain joins TRBV2 and TRBJ2-5; 7 nucleotides match TRBD1. Germline assignment: CDR1 SNHLY and CDR2 FYNNEI. V lost 5 bases, J lost 2 bases, and 8 bases stayed unmatched. The CDR3 totals 15 residues. CDR3 sequence reads: CASSYLTGAQETQYF. DNA for the CDR3: TGTGCCAGCAGTTACCTTACAGGGGCGCAAGAGACCCAGTACTTC.

This chain connects TRBV18 to TRBJ2-5; 10 bases are shared with TRBD2. The J call may not be correct, given that the DNA end is closer to TRBJ2-7. The CDR3 is 15 residues long. Germline CDR1 reads KGHSH; CDR2 reads LQKENI. CDR3 protein: CASSPQREGSYEQYF. For the CDR3, the DNA is TGTGCCAGCTCACCACAGCGGGAGGGCTCCTACGAGCAGTACTTC.

DNA of the CDR3: TGTGCCTGGGAGGCCCCGGCGGAGCAGTACTTC. It yields the protein CAWEAPAEQYF. The rearrangement uses TRBV30 and TRBJ2-7, with unresolved D. The ends were cut back, 5 bases at V and 7 bases at J, with 12 bases in the middle. From germline, CDR1 is GTSNPN and CDR2 SVGIG (reference sequence). CDR3 length equals 11 residues.

The V and J genes are TRBV2 and TRBJ2-1, with D possibly TRBD1 on 6 matching bases. From germline, CDR1 is SNHLY and CDR2 FYNNEI. The CDR3 is 14 amino acids. The V end lost 8 bases, the J end lost 4 bases, and 15 bases lay between the germline ends. The CDR3 sequence: CASLPGQQYNEQFF. The CDR3, as DNA: TGTGCCAGCCTACCGGGACAACAATACAATGAGCAGTTCTTC.

V gene TRBV9 combines with J gene TRBJ2-1, with 8 bases fitting TRBD2. The CDR3 covers 16 residues. Germline loops: CDR1 SGDLS, CDR2 YYNGEE. V lost 1 base and J lost 5; bases outside the gene matches: 8. CDR3 coding DNA: TGTGCCAGCAGCGTATCGAAACTAGCGGCTAACAATGAGCAGTTCTTC. Amino acids: CASSVSKLAANNEQFF.

This clone was found once. V and J are TRBV19 and TRBJ1-5; D possibly corresponds to TRBD1 (5 bases). This CDR3 region has 12 residues. Deletions cut 6 bases from V and 5 bases from J, with 8 bases between. From germline, CDR1 is LNHDA and CDR2 SQIVND (reference sequence). This CDR3 reads CASRGGDQPQHF. The CDR3 region has the DNA TGTGCCAGTAGGGGGGGGGATCAGCCCCAGCATTTT.

The chain combines TRBV7-2 with TRBJ2-7; TRBD1 agrees at 8 bases. V shed 4 bases and J 3 bases; nucleotides not matched to a gene: 5. CDR3 length: 14 amino acids. CDR1 is SGHTA and CDR2 is FQGNSA in the germline V gene. CDR3: CASSSRTGNYEQYF. DNA for the CDR3: TGTGCCAGCAGCTCCCGGACAGGGAACTACGAGCAGTACTTC.

The V call is TRBV27, the J call TRBJ2-2; 8 bases are shared with TRBD1. Per the germline V gene, CDR1 is MNHEY and CDR2 is SMNVEV (reference sequence). Losses at the gene ends were 7 bases for V and 7 bases for J; bases not matched to a gene: 20. The CDR3 extends over 18 amino acids. CDR3 residues: CASTLARDRSVGIGELFF. CDR3 nucleotides: TGTGCCAGCACCTTAGCACGGGACAGGTCGGTTGGTATCGGGGAGCTGTTTTTT.

The chain combines TRBV6-4 with TRBJ2-2, with TRBD1 identical over 11 bases. The V gene end was trimmed by 7 bases and the J gene end by 6 bases; junction bases not matched to a gene: 19. This CDR3 comprises 19 residues. The V gene's germline CDR1 is MRHNA and CDR2 SNTAGT. The CDR3 DNA reads TGTGCCAGCATCAAGAAGAGGATAGAGGACAGGGGGCTGTCCGGGGAGCTGTTTTTT. Protein sequence: CASIKKRIEDRGLSGELFF.

V is TRBV9 and J is TRBJ2-7; D unresolved. The CDR3 contains 12 residues. Trimming took off 2 bases at V and 2 bases at J, with 5 bases between the two ends. CDR1 is SGDLS and CDR2 is YYNGEE in the germline V gene. This CDR3 reads CASSVNPYEQYF. As DNA, the CDR3 is TGTGCCAGCAGCGTTAATCCCTACGAGCAGTACTTC.

This chain joins TRBV9 and TRBJ1-4, with D unclear. V lost 4 bases and J lost 8, with 15 bases in between. Looked up from germline, CDR1 is SGDLS and CDR2 is YYNGEE. This CDR3 has 14 residues. The CDR3: CASSPHQVREKLFF. The CDR3 region has the DNA TGTGCCAGCAGCCCCCACCAGGTACGCGAAAAACTGTTTTTT. Based on the CDR3 plus reference TRBV9 and TRBJ1-4, the full variable domain is DSGVTQTPKHLITATGQRVTLRCSPRSGDLSVYWYQQSLDQGLQFLIQYYNGEERAKGNILERFSAQQFPDLHSELNLSSLELGDSALYFCASSPHQVREKLFFGSGTQLSVL.

The V and J genes are TRBV6-6 and TRBJ2-7, with D uncertain. The CDR3 contains 16 residues. The V gene lost 0 bases and the J gene lost 5 bases, with 17 bases spanning the gap. CDR1 and CDR2 from the germline V gene are MNHNY and SVGAGI (reference sequence). This chain's CDR3 is CASSYSSRPLEDEQYF. CDR3 nucleotide sequence: TGTGCCAGCAGTTACTCGTCCAGACCCTTAGAGGACGAGCAGTACTTC.

The chain has TRBV4-1 and TRBJ2-7; D is possibly TRBD1 (5 bases). CDR1 is MGHRA, CDR2 YSYEKL, per germline. CDR3 length: 14 residues. V lost 1 base to trimming and J lost 3 bases, with 10 bases between them. The CDR3 region has the DNA TGCGCCAGCAGCCAAGTGCAGGGAAGCTACGAGCAGTACTTC. This gives the protein CASSQVQGSYEQYF.

This clone was observed a few times. CDR3 amino acids: CASSLDISYEQYF. The CDR3 nucleotides read TGTGCCAGCTCCTTGGACATTTCCTACGAGCAGTACTTC. The chain combines TRBV18 with TRBJ2-7; D might be TRBD1 (5 bases). The CDR3 length is 13 residues. Deletions cut 6 bases from V and 1 base from J, with 10 bases between. CDR1 and CDR2 (germline): KGHSH, LQKENI. The full variable domain, with the rest looked up from reference TRBV18 and TRBJ2-7, is NAGVMQNPRHLVRRRGQEARLRCSPMKGHSHVYWYRQLPEEGLKFMVYLQKENIIDESGMPKERFSAEFPKEGPSILRIQQVVRGDSAAYFCASSLDISYEQYFGPGTRLTVT.

The J gene is TRBJ2-1, the V gene TRBV7-6, with 7 bases that match TRBD1. The CDR3 sequence is 19 residues long. With 2 bases clipped from V and 6 bases from J, the junction kept 19 bases outside the gene matches. Germline CDR1 and CDR2: SGHVS and FNYEAQ. CDR3 sequence reads: CASSLLGTGVPLGINEQFF. The CDR3 DNA sequence: TGTGCCAGCAGCTTACTTGGTACAGGGGTTCCGCTAGGGATCAATGAGCAGTTCTTC.

CDR3 in DNA: TGTGCCAGCAGAAGAGGGGGGGCGAGCAATCAGCCCCAGCATTTT. Its translation: CASRRGGASNQPQHF. The genes are TRBV28 and TRBJ1-5; D perhaps matches TRBD1 (6 bases). Between the trimmed V and J ends, which lost 6 bases and 1 base, there was a span of 13 bases. Germline values: CDR1 MDHEN, CDR2 SYDVKM. CDR3 length: 15 residues.

This clone has a single count. This chain connects TRBV18 to TRBJ2-7, with 12 bases fitting TRBD2. Germline V gene lookup returns CDR1 KGHSH and CDR2 LQKENI. V was pared by 5 bases and J by 2 bases, with 4 bases of the junction left unmatched. The CDR3 consists of 15 residues. CDR3 in DNA: TGTGCCAGCTCAGAAAGACTAGCGGGAGCCTACGAGCAGTACTTC. It translates to CASSERLAGAYEQYF.